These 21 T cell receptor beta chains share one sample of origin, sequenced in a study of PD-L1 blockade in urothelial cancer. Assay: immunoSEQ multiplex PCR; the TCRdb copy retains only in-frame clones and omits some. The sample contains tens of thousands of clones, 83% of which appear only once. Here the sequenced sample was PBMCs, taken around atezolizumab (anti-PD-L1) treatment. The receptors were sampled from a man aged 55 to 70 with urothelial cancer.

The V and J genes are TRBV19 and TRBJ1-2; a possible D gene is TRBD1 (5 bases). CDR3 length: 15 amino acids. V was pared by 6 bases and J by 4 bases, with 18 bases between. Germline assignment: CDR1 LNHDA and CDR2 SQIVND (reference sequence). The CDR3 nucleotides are TGTGCCAGTAGGGATGGACAACTGGAGGGCTATGGCTACACCTTC. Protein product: CASRDGQLEGYGYTF.

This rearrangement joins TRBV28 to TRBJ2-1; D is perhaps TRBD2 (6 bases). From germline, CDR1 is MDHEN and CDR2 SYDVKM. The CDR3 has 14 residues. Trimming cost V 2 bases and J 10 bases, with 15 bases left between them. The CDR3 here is CASSLAGRGTEQFF. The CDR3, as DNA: TGTGCCAGCAGTTTAGCCGGGCGGGGCACCGAGCAGTTCTTC.

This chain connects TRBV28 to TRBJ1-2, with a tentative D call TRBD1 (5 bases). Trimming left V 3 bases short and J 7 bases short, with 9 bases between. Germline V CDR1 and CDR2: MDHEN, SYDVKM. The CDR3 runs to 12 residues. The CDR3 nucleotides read TGTGCCAGCAGTTTGAGCGGGGGTGGCTACACCTTC. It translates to CASSLSGGGYTF.

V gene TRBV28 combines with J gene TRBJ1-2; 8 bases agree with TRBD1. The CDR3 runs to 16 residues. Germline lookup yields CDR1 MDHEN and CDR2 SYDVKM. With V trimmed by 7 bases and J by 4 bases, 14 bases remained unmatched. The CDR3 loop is CASTPSGGTYGYGYTF. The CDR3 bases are TGTGCCAGCACCCCCTCAGGGGGCACGTACGGCTATGGCTACACCTTC.

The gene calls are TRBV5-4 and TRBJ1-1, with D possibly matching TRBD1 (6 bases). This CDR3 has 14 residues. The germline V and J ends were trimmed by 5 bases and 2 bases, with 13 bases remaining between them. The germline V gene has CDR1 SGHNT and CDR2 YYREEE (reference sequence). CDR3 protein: CASSHGGGNTEAFF. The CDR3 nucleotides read TGTGCCAGCAGTCATGGGGGGGGCAACACTGAAGCTTTCTTT.

The chain's CDR3 is CASSQRNEQFF. DNA of the CDR3: TGCGCCAGCAGCCAGCGGAATGAGCAGTTCTTC. The chain carries TRBV4-1 and TRBJ2-1; no firm D call. The CDR3 runs 11 residues. V lost 3 bases, J lost 7 bases, and 4 bases lay in between. Germline values: CDR1 MGHRA, CDR2 YSYEKL.

CDR3 amino acids: CSVGGSGRRSYNEQFF. In DNA form, the CDR3 reads TGCAGCGTTGGGGGGTCCGGGAGGAGGTCCTACAATGAGCAGTTCTTC. The genes are TRBV29-1 and TRBJ2-1; TRBD2 aligns across 7 bases. Unmatched junction bases numbered 10, after V lost 4 bases and J lost 1 base. This CDR3 has 16 residues. Looked up from germline, CDR1 is SQVTM and CDR2 is ANQGSEA.

The CDR3, as DNA: TGTGCCAGCTTCGCAGGGGGGTACAATGAGCAGTTCTTC. It codes for CASFAGGYNEQFF. The rearrangement uses TRBV2 and TRBJ2-1, with D perhaps matching TRBD1 (7 bases). Germline V gives CDR1 SNHLY, CDR2 FYNNEI. The V end lost 8 bases, the J end lost 4 bases, and 12 bases lay between the germline ends. The CDR3 runs 13 residues.

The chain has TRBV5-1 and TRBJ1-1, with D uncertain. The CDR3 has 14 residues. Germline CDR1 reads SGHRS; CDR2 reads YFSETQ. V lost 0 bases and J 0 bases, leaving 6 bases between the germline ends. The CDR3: CASSLDSLNTEAFF. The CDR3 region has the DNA TGCGCCAGCAGCTTGGACAGCTTGAACACTGAAGCTTTCTTT.

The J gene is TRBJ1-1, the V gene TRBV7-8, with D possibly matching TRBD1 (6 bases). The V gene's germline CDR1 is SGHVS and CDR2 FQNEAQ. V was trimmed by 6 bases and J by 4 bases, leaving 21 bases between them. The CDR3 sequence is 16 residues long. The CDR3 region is CASSLGGGAISTEAFF. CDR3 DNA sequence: TGTGCCAGCAGTTTGGGAGGGGGGGCGATCAGCACTGAAGCTTTCTTT.

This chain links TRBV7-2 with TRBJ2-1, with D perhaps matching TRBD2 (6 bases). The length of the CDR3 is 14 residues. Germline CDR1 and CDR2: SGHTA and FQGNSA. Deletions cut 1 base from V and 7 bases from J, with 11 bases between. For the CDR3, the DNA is TGTGCCAGCAGCTTAGAACTAGCCCGAAATGAGCAGTTCTTC. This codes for CASSLELARNEQFF.

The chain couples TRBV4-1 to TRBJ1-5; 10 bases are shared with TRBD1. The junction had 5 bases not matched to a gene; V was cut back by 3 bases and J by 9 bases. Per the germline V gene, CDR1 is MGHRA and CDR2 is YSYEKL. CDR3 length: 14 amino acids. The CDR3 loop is CASSQEGQGWPQHF. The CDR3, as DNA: TGCGCCAGCAGCCAGGAGGGACAGGGGTGGCCCCAGCATTTT.

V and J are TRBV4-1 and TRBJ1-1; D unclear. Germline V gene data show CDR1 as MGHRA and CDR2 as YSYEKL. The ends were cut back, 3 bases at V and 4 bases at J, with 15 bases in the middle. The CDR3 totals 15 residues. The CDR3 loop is CASSQGRVEGTEAFF. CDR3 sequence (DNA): TGCGCCAGCAGCCAGGGTAGAGTGGAGGGCACTGAAGCTTTCTTT.

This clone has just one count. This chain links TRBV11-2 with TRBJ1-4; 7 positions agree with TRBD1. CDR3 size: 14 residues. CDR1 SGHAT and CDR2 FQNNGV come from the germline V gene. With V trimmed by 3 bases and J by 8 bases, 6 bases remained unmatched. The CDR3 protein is CASSFRTGGEKLFF. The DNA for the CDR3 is TGTGCCAGCAGCTTCAGGACAGGTGGGGAAAAACTGTTTTTT.

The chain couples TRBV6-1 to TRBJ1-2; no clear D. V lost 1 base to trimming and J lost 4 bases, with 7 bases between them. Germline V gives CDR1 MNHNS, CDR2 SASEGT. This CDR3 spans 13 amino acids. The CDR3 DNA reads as TGTGCCAGCAGTGAAGGAGGTACCTATGGCTACACCTTC. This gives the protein CASSEGGTYGYTF.

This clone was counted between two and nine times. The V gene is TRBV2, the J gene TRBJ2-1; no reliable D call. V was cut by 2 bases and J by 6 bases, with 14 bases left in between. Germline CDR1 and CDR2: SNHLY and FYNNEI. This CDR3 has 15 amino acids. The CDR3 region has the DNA TGTGCCAGCAGTGAACCCCCAAAGATGCGCAATGAGCAGTTCTTC. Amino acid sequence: CASSEPPKMRNEQFF.

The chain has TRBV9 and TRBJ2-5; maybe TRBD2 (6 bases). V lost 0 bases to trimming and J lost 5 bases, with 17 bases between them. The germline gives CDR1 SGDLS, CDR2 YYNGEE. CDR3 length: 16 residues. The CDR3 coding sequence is TGTGCCAGCAGCGTAGGTCGGGCACTCAGCGGGGAGACCCAGTACTTC. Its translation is CASSVGRALSGETQYF.

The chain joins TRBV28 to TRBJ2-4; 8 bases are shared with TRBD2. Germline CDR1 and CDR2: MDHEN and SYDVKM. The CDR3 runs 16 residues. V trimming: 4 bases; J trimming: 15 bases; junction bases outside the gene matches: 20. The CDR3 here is CASSSPSREGLPSGYF. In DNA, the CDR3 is TGTGCCAGCAGTTCCCCTTCCCGGGAGGGCCTACCGTCGGGGTACTTC.

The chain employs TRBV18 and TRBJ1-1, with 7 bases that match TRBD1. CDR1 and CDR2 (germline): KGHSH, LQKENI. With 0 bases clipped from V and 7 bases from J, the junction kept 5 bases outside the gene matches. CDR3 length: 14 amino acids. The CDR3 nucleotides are TGTGCCAGCTCACCACCACTAGGGGGCCTTGAAGCTTTCTTT. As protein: CASSPPLGGLEAFF.

The CDR3 here is CAWRTLRGARNEQFF. CDR3 sequence (DNA): TGTGCCTGGAGGACCCTCAGGGGAGCTCGCAATGAGCAGTTCTTC. The chain has TRBV30 and TRBJ2-1; a weak D match, TRBD1 (6 bases). CDR1 and CDR2 (germline): GTSNPN, SVGIG (reference sequence). V dropped 3 bases and J dropped 6 bases, with 18 bases sitting between them. The CDR3 totals 15 residues.

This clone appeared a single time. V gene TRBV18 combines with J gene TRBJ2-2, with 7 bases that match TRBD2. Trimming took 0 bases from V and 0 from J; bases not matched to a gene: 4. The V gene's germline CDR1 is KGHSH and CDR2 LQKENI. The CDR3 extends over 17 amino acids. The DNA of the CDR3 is TGTGCCAGCTCACCACCTGGCCTAGCGGCGAACACCGGGGAGCTGTTTTTT. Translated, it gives CASSPPGLAANTGELFF.